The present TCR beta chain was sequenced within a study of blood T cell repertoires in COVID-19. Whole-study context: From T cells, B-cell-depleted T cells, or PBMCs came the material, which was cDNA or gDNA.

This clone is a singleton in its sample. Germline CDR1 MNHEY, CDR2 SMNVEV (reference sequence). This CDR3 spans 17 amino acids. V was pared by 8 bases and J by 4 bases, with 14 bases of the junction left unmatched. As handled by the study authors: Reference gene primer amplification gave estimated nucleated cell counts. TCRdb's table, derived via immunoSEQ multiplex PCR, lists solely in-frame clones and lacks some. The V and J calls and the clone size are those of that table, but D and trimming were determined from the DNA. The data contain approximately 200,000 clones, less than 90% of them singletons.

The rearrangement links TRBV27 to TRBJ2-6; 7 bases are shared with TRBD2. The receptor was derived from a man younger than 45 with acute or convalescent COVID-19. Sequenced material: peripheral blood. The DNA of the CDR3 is TGTGCCAGCGCGGCTTTTCGACTGACTAGCGGGGCCAACGTCCTGACTTTC. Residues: CASAAFRLTSGANVLTF.